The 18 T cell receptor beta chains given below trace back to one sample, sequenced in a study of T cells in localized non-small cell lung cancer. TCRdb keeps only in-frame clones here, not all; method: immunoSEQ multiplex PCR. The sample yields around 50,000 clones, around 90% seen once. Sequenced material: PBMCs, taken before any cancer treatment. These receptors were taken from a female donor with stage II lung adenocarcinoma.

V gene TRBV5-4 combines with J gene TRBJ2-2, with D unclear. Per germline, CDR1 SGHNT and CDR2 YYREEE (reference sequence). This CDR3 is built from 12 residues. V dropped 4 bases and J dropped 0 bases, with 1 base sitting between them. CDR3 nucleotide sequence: TGTGCCAGCAGCCCGAACACCGGGGAGCTGTTTTTT. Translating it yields CASSPNTGELFF.

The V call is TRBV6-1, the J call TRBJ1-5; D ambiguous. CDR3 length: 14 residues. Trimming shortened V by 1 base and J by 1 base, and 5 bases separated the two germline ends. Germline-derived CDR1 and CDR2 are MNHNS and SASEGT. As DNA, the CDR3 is TGTGCCAGCAGTGAAGGCCGGAGCAATCAGCCCCAGCATTTT. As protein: CASSEGRSNQPQHF.

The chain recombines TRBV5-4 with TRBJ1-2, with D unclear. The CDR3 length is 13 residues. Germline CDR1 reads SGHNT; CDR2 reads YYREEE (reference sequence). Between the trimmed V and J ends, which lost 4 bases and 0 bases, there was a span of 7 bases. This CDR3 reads CASSPDPNYGYTF. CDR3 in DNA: TGTGCCAGCAGCCCTGACCCTAACTATGGCTACACCTTC.

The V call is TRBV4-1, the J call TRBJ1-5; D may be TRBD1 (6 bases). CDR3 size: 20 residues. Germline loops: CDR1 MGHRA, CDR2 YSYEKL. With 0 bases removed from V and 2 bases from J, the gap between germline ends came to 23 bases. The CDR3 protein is CASSQEMTGWEEKGNQPQHF. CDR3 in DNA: TGCGCCAGCAGCCAAGAGATGACAGGCTGGGAGGAGAAAGGCAATCAGCCCCAGCATTTT.

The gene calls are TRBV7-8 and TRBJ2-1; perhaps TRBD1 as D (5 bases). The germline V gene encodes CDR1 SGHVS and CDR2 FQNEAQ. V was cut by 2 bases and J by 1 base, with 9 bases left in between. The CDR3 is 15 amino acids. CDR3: CASSLRGSSYNEQFF. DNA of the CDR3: TGTGCCAGCAGCTTAAGGGGCAGTTCCTACAATGAGCAGTTCTTC.

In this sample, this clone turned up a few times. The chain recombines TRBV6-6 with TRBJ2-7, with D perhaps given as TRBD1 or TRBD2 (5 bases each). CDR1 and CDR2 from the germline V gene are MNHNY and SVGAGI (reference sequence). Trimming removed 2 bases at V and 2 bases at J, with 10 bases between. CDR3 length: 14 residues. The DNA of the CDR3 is TGTGCCAGCAGTTACCGGGACGGAGCCTACGAGCAGTACTTC. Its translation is CASSYRDGAYEQYF.

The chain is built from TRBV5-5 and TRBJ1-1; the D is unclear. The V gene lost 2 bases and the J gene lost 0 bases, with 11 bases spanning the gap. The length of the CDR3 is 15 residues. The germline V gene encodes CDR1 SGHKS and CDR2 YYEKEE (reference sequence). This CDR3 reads CASSLGGRMNTEAFF. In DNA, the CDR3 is TGTGCCAGCAGCTTAGGAGGGAGGATGAACACTGAAGCTTTCTTT.

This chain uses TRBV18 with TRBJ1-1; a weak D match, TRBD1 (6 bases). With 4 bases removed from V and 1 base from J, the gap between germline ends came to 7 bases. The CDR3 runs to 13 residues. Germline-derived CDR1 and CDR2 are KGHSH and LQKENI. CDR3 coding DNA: TGTGCCAGCTCACAGACAGGGAACACTGAAGCTTTCTTT. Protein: CASSQTGNTEAFF.

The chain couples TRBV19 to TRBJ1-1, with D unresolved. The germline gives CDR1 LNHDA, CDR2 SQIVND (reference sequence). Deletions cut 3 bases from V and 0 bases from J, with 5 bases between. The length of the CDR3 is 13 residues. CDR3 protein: CASSMVLNTEAFF. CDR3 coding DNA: TGTGCCAGTAGTATGGTGTTGAACACTGAAGCTTTCTTT.

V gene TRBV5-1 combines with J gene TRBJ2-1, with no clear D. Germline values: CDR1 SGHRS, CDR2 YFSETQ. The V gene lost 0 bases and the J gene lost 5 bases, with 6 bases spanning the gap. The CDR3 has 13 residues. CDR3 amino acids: CASSLARDNEQFF. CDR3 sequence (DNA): TGCGCCAGCAGCTTGGCCCGCGACAATGAGCAGTTCTTC.

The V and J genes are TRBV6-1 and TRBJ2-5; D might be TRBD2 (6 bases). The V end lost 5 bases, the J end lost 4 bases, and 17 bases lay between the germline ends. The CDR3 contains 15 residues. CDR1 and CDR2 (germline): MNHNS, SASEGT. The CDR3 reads CASSHQISGLETQYF. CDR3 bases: TGTGCCAGCAGTCACCAGATTAGCGGTTTAGAGACCCAGTACTTC.

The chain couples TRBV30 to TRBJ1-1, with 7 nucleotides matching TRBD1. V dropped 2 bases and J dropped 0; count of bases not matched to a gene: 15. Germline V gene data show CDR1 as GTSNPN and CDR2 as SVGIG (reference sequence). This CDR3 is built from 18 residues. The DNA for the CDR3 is TGTGCCTGGAGTATTCAGGACAGGCGCCATTTCATGAACACTGAAGCTTTCTTT. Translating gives CAWSIQDRRHFMNTEAFF. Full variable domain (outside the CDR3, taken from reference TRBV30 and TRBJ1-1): SQTIHQWPATLVQPVGSPLSLECTVEGTSNPNLYWYRQAAGRGLQLLFYSVGIGQISSEVPQNLSASRPQDRQFILSSKKLLLSDSGFYLCAWSIQDRRHFMNTEAFFGQGTRLTVV.

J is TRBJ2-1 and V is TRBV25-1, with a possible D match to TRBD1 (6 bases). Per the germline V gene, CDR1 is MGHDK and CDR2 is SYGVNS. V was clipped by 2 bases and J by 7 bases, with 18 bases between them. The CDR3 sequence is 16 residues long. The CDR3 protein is CASSEGSAGVRNEQFF. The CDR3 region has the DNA TGTGCCAGCAGTGAAGGGAGTGCAGGGGTGAGGAATGAGCAGTTCTTC.

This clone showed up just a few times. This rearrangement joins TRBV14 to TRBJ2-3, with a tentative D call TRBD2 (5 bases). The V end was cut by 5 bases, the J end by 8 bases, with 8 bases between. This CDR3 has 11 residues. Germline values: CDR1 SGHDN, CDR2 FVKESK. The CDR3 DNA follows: TGTGCCAGCAGCGTGGGGAGTACGCAGTATTTT. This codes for CASSVGSTQYF.

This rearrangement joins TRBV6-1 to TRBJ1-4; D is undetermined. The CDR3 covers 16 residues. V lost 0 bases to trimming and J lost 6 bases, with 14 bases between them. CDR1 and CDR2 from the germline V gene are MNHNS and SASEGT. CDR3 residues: CASSEAWGSVYEKLFF. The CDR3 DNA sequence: TGTGCCAGCAGTGAAGCGTGGGGAAGCGTCTATGAAAAACTGTTTTTT.

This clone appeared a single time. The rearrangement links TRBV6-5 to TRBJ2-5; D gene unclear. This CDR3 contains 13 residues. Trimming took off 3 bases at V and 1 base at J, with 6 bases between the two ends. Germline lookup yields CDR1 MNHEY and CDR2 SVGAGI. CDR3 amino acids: CASSYYFQETQYF. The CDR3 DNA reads TGTGCCAGCAGTTATTACTTCCAAGAGACCCAGTACTTC.

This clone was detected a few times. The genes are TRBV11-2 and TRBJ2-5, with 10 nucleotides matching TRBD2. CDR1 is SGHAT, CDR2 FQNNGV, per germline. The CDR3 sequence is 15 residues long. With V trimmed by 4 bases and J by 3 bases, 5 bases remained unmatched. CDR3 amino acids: CASSYSGGAKETQYF. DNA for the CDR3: TGTGCCAGCAGCTACAGCGGGGGGGCAAAAGAGACCCAGTACTTC.

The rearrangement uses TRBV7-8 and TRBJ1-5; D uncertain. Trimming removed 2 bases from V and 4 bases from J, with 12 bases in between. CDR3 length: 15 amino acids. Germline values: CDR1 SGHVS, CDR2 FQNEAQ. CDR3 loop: CASSLNWHSNQPQHF. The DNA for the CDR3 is TGTGCCAGCAGCTTAAATTGGCACAGTAATCAGCCCCAGCATTTT.